This TCR beta chain was identified during a study of HIV-infected children after antiretroviral therapy interruption. This clonotype has more than one count but fewer than ten. CDR1 and CDR2 from the germline V gene are DFQATT and SNEGSKA (reference sequence). The V gene lost 3 bases and the J gene lost 1 base, with 19 bases spanning the gap. The CDR3 sequence is 18 residues long. As to treatment: PENTA 11 planned treatment interruption arm or continuous ART arm. Unique molecular identifiers were included in an RNA-based 3' RACE TCR library. Via MiXCR, TCRdb re-called the 3' RACE reads, giving one row per CDR3 protein. The table shows around 47,000 distinct CDR3 sequences, with more than 3.5% occurring only once.

The chain combines TRBV20-1 with TRBJ1-6, with D tentatively TRBD1 (5 bases). Specimen: CD45RA+ CD4+ T cells from PBMCs, pooled from several time points, collected from a donor given antiretroviral therapy, either interrupted or continuous. Subset defined: naive CD4+ CD45RA+ CD45RO- T cells. The receptor comes from a pool of human donors with HIV. CDR3 DNA: TGCAGTGCTAGGTTGGGTTGGCTGGGGGGGTCCTATAATTCACCCCTCCACTTT. Its translation is CSARLGWLGGSYNSPLHF.